Detailed here is one TCR beta chain. What it recognizes is unknown. Germline values: CDR1 SQVTM, CDR2 ANQGSEA. This CDR3 region has 17 residues. Losses at the gene ends were 7 bases for V and 1 base for J; bases not matched to a gene: 12. Amplification by 5'RACE using constant-segment primers produced TCR alpha and TCR beta cDNA libraries that carried sample barcodes and UMIs. TCRdb reprocessed the 5' RACE reads via MiXCR and lists one record per CDR3 protein. Among 580,000 or so distinct CDR3 sequences listed, roughly a sixth were seen once. The data belong to a study of T-cell memory formation after mild COVID-19. About the study: TCR clusters largely stayed donor specific.

Regarding the study as a whole: Clones contracting over day 15 to 85 were CD4/CD8 balanced, with later expanders leaning CD4+.

Sequenced: PBMCs or a T cell subset sorted from them (not recorded which). This TCR derives from an adult woman who had mild COVID-19 (a few samples of this study predate the infection). Cell type and time point are not known. The gene calls are TRBV29-1 and TRBJ2-7, with 14 bases that match TRBD2. CDR3: CSAEGRTSGRRSYEQYF. The CDR3 DNA reads as TGCAGCGCCGAGGGTAGGACTAGCGGGAGGAGGTCCTACGAGCAGTACTTC.